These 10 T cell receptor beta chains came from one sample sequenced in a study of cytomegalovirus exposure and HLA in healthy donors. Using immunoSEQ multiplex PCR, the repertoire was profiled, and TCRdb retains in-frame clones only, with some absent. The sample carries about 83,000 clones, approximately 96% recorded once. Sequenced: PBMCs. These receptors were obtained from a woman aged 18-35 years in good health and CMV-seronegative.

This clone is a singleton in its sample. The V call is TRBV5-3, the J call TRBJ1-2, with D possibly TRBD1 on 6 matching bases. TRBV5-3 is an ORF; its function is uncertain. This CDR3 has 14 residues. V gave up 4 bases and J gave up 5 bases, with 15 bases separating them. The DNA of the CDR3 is TGTGCCAGAAGCCCAAGTGTAGGACAGTATGGCTACACCTTC. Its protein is CARSPSVGQYGYTF.

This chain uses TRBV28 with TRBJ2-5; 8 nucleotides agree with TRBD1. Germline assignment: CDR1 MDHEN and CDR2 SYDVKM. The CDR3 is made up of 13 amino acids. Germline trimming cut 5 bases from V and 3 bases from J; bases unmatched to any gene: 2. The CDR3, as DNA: TGTGCCAGCAGTGGACAGGGTGAAGAGACCCAGTACTTC. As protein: CASSGQGEETQYF.

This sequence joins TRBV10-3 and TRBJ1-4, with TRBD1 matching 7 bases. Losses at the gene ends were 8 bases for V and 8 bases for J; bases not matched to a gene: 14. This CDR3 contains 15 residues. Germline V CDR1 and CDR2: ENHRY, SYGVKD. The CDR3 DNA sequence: TGTGCCATCGGCGAGACAGGGCCCGTTGACGAAAAACTGTTTTTT. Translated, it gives CAIGETGPVDEKLFF.

CDR3 protein: CASSPRDNQPQHF. CDR3 DNA: TGTGCCAGCTCACCCAGGGATAATCAGCCCCAGCATTTT. The V call is TRBV18, the J call TRBJ1-5; perhaps TRBD1 as D (5 bases). CDR3 length: 13 amino acids. Germline CDR1 KGHSH, CDR2 LQKENI. Trimming cost V 3 bases and J 4 bases, with 7 bases left between them.

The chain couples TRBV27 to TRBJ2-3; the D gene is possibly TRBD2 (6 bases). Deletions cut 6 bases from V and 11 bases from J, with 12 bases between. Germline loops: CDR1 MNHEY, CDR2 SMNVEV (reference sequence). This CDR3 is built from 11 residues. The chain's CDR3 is CASSWEARQYF. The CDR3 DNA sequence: TGTGCCAGCAGCTGGGAGGCCCGGCAGTATTTT.

The CDR3: CASGGGYEQYF. The CDR3 region has the DNA TGTGCCAGCGGGGGAGGCTACGAGCAGTACTTC. V is TRBV28 and J is TRBJ2-7; D is perhaps TRBD2 (6 bases). CDR1 and CDR2 (germline): MDHEN, SYDVKM. This CDR3 spans 11 amino acids. Trimming removed 8 bases from V and 3 bases from J, with 8 bases in between.

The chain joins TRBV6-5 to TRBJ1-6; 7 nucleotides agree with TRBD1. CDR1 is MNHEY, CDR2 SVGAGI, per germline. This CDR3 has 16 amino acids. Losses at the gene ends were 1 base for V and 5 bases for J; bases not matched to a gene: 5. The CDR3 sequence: CASSYWTTGDNSPLHF. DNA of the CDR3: TGTGCCAGCAGTTACTGGACAACAGGGGATAATTCACCCCTCCACTTT.

The CDR3 DNA follows: TGTGCCAGCAGTTCCACGGGGGGTTCTAATGAAAAACTGTTTTTT. Translation gives CASSSTGGSNEKLFF. The chain carries TRBV25-1 and TRBJ1-4; TRBD1 is a possible D gene (5 bases). V lost 5 bases and J 3 bases, leaving 13 bases between the germline ends. This CDR3 region has 15 residues. Germline V gene lookup returns CDR1 MGHDK and CDR2 SYGVNS.

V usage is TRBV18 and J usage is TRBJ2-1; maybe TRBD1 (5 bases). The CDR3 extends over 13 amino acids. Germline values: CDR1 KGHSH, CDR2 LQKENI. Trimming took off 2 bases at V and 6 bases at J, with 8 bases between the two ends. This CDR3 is CASSPSDSNEQFF. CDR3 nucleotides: TGTGCCAGCTCACCATCTGACAGCAATGAGCAGTTCTTC.

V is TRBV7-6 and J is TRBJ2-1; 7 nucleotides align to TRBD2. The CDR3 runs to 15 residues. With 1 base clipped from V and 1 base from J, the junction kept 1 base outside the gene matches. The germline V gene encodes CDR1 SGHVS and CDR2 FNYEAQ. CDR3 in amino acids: CASSLVGGSYNEQFF. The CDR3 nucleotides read TGTGCCAGCAGCTTAGTGGGAGGGTCCTACAATGAGCAGTTCTTC.